The T cell receptor beta chain under discussion was sequenced for a study of identical twins. Germline V gene data show CDR1 as SQVTM and CDR2 as ANQGSEA. J was trimmed by 7 bases and V by 7 bases; bases with no gene match: 11. The CDR3 is 13 amino acids. TCRdb itself ran the 5' RACE reads through MiXCR, one entry per CDR3 protein. The sample records 1.5 million or so distinct CDR3 sequences, 25% to 35% being singletons. This clonotype turned up a few times. This clone may be a read error of a much larger clone one base away. The receptor's source is a newborn girl in good health. Sequenced input: cord blood. This chain links TRBV29-1 with TRBJ2-7, with TRBD1 matching over 9 bases. The CDR3 DNA reads as TGCAGCGCTAGGACAGGGGCCCTCAATGAGCAGTACTTC. This sequence encodes CSARTGALNEQYF.